One and the same sample provided the 30 T cell receptor beta chains below, sequenced in a study of CD8+CD57+ T cells in acquired aplastic anemia. It was patients with CD8+CD57+ cell expansion by flow cytometry who were chosen for sequencing. TCR beta VDJ and CDR3 were profiled, and genomic DNA was the template. TCRdb redid the calling of the reads with MiXCR, one entry per CDR3 protein. The table records some 160,000 distinct CDR3 sequences, 40% to 60% of them present only once. The sample taken for sequencing was sorted CD4+, CD8+, or CD8+CD57+ T cells (not recorded which) from PBMCs. The source is a human donor with aplastic anemia.

This clonotype was counted at least ten times. V usage is TRBV2 and J usage is TRBJ2-7, with 7 bases that match TRBD1. CDR3 length equals 13 residues. CDR1 and CDR2 from the germline V gene are SNHLY and FYNNEI. After removal of 6 bases from V and 5 bases from J, the junction contained 7 bases not matched to a gene. CDR3 in amino acids: CASRWGQINEQYF. The DNA for the CDR3 is TGTGCCAGCAGATGGGGACAGATTAACGAGCAGTACTTC.

This clonotype came up many times. The rearrangement links TRBV24-1 to TRBJ1-2; D call uncertain. CDR3 length: 13 residues. The germline V gene encodes CDR1 KGHDR and CDR2 SFDVKD. V was trimmed by 0 bases and J by 6 bases, leaving 7 bases between them. The CDR3 DNA reads as TGTGCCACCAGTGATTTGGAACAGAATGGCTACACCTTC. Residues: CATSDLEQNGYTF.

In this sample, this clonotype turned up many times. The chain couples TRBV20-1 to TRBJ2-1; the D gene is possibly TRBD1 (6 bases). Germline values: CDR1 DFQATT, CDR2 SNEGSKA (reference sequence). The CDR3 is 13 residues long. The CDR3 spells CSYYRDTYNEQFF. The DNA for the CDR3 is TGCAGCTACTACCGGGACACCTACAATGAGCAGTTCTTC.

This clonotype has only a few counts. A much larger clonotype is one base distant, so this may be a read error. The chain links TRBV20-1 to TRBJ1-1; D is perhaps TRBD1 (5 bases). This CDR3 is 16 amino acids long. V was clipped by 0 bases and J by 1 base, with 15 bases between them. The germline CDR1 and CDR2 sequences are DFQATT and SNEGSKA (reference sequence). DNA of the CDR3: TGCAGTGCTAGAGATGAACGAACAGGCCCGAACACTGAAGCTTTCTTT. Translated: CSARDERTGPNTEAFF.

V gene TRBV12-3 or TRBV12-4 combines with J gene TRBJ2-7; weak D call: TRBD1 (5 bases). The CDR3 length is 14 residues. V gave up 5 bases and J gave up 6 bases, with 17 bases separating them. The CDR3 sequence is CASSRQGQAGEQYF. CDR3 coding DNA: TGTGCCAGCAGTCGCCAAGGACAAGCCGGCGAGCAGTACTTC.

Turning to this clonotype: One end of the junction varies from germline; a read error may be responsible. This rearrangement joins TRBV4-3 to TRBJ2-3, with D perhaps given as TRBD1 or TRBD2 (5 bases each). The CDR3 runs to 15 residues. CDR1 LGHNA and CDR2 YSLEER come from the germline V gene. The CDR3 is CASSLGEFRVDTQCF. The CDR3 DNA is TGCGCCAGCAGCCTAGGGGAGTTTCGGGTAGATACGCAGTGTTTT.

This CDR3 is CASSPRDRDTEAFF. The CDR3 bases are TGTGCCAGCAGCCCACGGGACAGGGACACTGAAGCTTTCTTT. The rearrangement joins TRBV9 to TRBJ1-1, with TRBD1 matching 9 bases. Trimming took 4 bases from V and 3 from J; bases not matched to a gene: 4. Germline lookup yields CDR1 SGDLS and CDR2 YYNGEE. The CDR3 covers 14 residues.

Comments on this clonotype: This could be a read error, since a much larger clone is one nucleotide away. CDR3 amino acids: CASSGTGFSNERLFF. The CDR3 bases are TGTGCCAGTAGTGGAACAGGCTTTTCTAATGAAAGACTGTTTTTT. This chain links TRBV19 with TRBJ1-4, with TRBD1 as a possible D gene (5 bases). This CDR3 spans 15 amino acids. Germline CDR1 reads LNHDA; CDR2 reads SQIVND (reference sequence).

The chain joins TRBV20-1 to TRBJ2-7; D gene unclear. Trimming removed 6 bases at V and 0 bases at J, with 9 bases between. There are 12 residues in the CDR3. CDR1 is DFQATT, CDR2 SNEGSKA, per germline (reference sequence). The CDR3 region has the DNA TGCAGTGCCAACGACGGCTCCTACGAGCAGTACTTC. It encodes CSANDGSYEQYF.

This clonotype was observed once. The chain carries TRBV20-1 and TRBJ2-7; D is perhaps TRBD2 (6 bases). In germline, CDR1 is DFQATT, CDR2 SNEGSKA (reference sequence). This CDR3 region has 14 residues. V was pared by 2 bases and J by 3 bases, with 14 bases between. The CDR3 nucleotides are TGCAGTGCTAGAAACCCCGGGGGAGGCTACGAGCAGTACTTC. This sequence encodes CSARNPGGGYEQYF.

This clonotype was counted ten times or more. This chain uses TRBV19 with TRBJ2-1; D is unresolved. The CDR3 is 14 amino acids. V shed 0 bases and J shed 8 bases, with 11 bases lying between them. The germline CDR1 and CDR2 sequences are LNHDA and SQIVND (reference sequence). CDR3 coding DNA: TGTGCCAGTAGTATAGAGGGCAGCGCATATGAGCAGTTCTTC. Its translation: CASSIEGSAYEQFF.

This clonotype was found many times. This chain links TRBV10-3 with TRBJ1-2, with 7 nucleotides matching TRBD1. V trimming: 10 bases; J trimming: 1 base; junction bases outside the gene matches: 9. Germline V gene lookup returns CDR1 ENHRY and CDR2 SYGVKD. This CDR3 contains 14 residues. The CDR3 protein is CATDDRAYNYGYTF. The CDR3 bases are TGTGCCACCGACGACAGGGCCTATAACTATGGCTACACCTTC.

This clonotype has at least ten counts. The V and J genes are TRBV9 and TRBJ1-1; possibly TRBD1 for D (5 bases). The V end lost 0 bases, the J end lost 1 base, and 10 bases lay between the germline ends. Germline lookup yields CDR1 SGDLS and CDR2 YYNGEE. This CDR3 contains 15 residues. The CDR3 protein is CASSVADMTNTEAFF. DNA of the CDR3: TGTGCCAGCAGCGTAGCGGACATGACGAACACTGAAGCTTTCTTT.

This clonotype appeared a few times. This may stem from a read error, because a much larger clone lies one nucleotide away. This rearrangement joins TRBV5-6 to TRBJ2-7; D is ambiguous. V was clipped by 1 base and J by 3 bases, with 8 bases between them. Germline V gene data show CDR1 as SGHDT and CDR2 as YYEEEE. CDR3 size: 13 residues. CDR3 DNA sequence: TGTGCCAGCAGCTTGTACACCCACTACGAGCAGTACTTC. This sequence encodes CASSLYTHYEQYF.

At least ten counts were recorded for this clonotype. The rearrangement uses TRBV4-1 and TRBJ2-5, with a possible D match to TRBD2 (5 bases). V was cut by 0 bases and J by 2 bases, with 10 bases left in between. There are 15 residues in the CDR3. Germline-derived CDR1 and CDR2 are MGHRA and YSYEKL. The CDR3 region has the DNA TGCGCCAGCAGCCAAGAGGCTGGAGGACAAGAGACCCAGTACTTC. Its protein is CASSQEAGGQETQYF.

This clonotype turned up a few times. The chain couples TRBV24-1 to TRBJ2-3; D gene ambiguous. Germline V CDR1 and CDR2: KGHDR, SFDVKD. Trimming stripped 3 bases from V and 1 base from J, with 4 bases between. This CDR3 is 13 amino acids long. The CDR3 loop is CATSDPGTDTQYF. As DNA, the CDR3 is TGTGCCACCAGTGATCCAGGCACAGATACGCAGTATTTT.

This clonotype has ten or more counts. This chain uses TRBV7-2 with TRBJ1-2; 7 positions agree with TRBD1. This CDR3 is built from 15 residues. Germline loops: CDR1 SGHTA, CDR2 FQGNSA. V shed 5 bases, J shed 5 bases, and the junction held 11 bases outside the gene matches. The CDR3 spells CASSPIIPGGYGYTF. The CDR3 DNA sequence: TGTGCCAGCAGCCCAATAATCCCAGGGGGTTATGGCTACACCTTC. The full variable domain, its missing parts supplied by reference TRBV7-2 and TRBJ1-2, is GAGVSQSPSNKVTEKGKDVELRCDPISGHTALYWYRQSLGQGLEFLIYFQGNSAPDKSGLPSDRFSAERTGGSVSTLTIQRTQQEDSAVYLCASSPIIPGGYGYTFGSGTRLTVV.

The chain combines TRBV5-5 with TRBJ2-3; D might be TRBD2 (5 bases). This CDR3 is built from 15 residues. Germline-derived CDR1 and CDR2 are SGHKS and YYEKEE (reference sequence). V was pared by 2 bases and J by 0 bases, with 10 bases between. The CDR3 loop is CASSFFWTSTDTQYF. The CDR3 DNA reads TGTGCCAGCAGCTTTTTTTGGACTAGCACAGATACGCAGTATTTT.

The rearrangement joins TRBV10-3 to TRBJ2-1; 7 bases align to TRBD1. Per the germline V gene, CDR1 is ENHRY and CDR2 is SYGVKD. V shed 10 bases and J 4 bases; nucleotides not matched to a gene: 10. The CDR3 runs to 14 residues. CDR3 residues: CASRGETGYNEQFF. CDR3 nucleotides: TGTGCCAGCAGAGGGGAGACAGGGTACAATGAGCAGTTCTTC.

V and J are TRBV15 and TRBJ1-5; D may be TRBD1 (5 bases). V was trimmed by 1 base and J by 3 bases, leaving 13 bases between them. CDR3 length: 16 amino acids. Germline assignment: CDR1 LNHNV and CDR2 YYDKDF (reference sequence). The CDR3: CATSRGDGRNNQPQHF. For the CDR3, the DNA is TGTGCCACCAGCAGAGGGGACGGTCGAAACAATCAGCCCCAGCATTTT.

This CDR3 is CASSLVSSNYGYTF. In nucleotides, the CDR3 is TGTGCCAGCAGCTTAGTATCGTCTAACTATGGCTACACCTTC. The chain joins TRBV11-1 to TRBJ1-2; D not certain. Trimming pared 1 base from V and 0 bases from J, leaving 6 bases between. Germline-derived CDR1 and CDR2 are SGHAT and FQDESV (reference sequence). This CDR3 is 14 amino acids long.

The genes are TRBV7-8 and TRBJ2-5, with D possibly being TRBD2 (5 bases). Germline CDR1 and CDR2: SGHVS and FQNEAQ. The CDR3 covers 15 residues. The germline V and J ends were trimmed by 2 bases and 0 bases, with 10 bases remaining between them. The CDR3 DNA sequence: TGTGCCAGCAGCTTATCGGACTTAAACCAAGAGACCCAGTACTTC. The encoded protein is CASSLSDLNQETQYF.

The rearrangement joins TRBV7-9 to TRBJ1-2; D is unclear. Germline CDR1 and CDR2: SEHNR and FQNEAQ (reference sequence). This CDR3 is built from 13 residues. V was trimmed by 4 bases and J by 2 bases, leaving 8 bases between them. The CDR3 nucleotides read TGTGCCAGCAGCTACGACACCAACTATGGCTACACCTTC. It yields the protein CASSYDTNYGYTF.

CDR3 coding DNA: TGTGCCAGCAGCCAAGATGTTTCTAGTCTTGTTCAGTACTTC. The encoded protein is CASSQDVSSLVQYF. This sequence joins TRBV3-1 and TRBJ2-4; unclear D gene. CDR1 is LGHDT and CDR2 is YNNKEL in the germline V gene (reference sequence). This CDR3 contains 14 residues. V was shortened by 0 bases and J by 11 bases, with 14 bases between the two germline ends.

The chain joins TRBV2 to TRBJ2-7; 9 nucleotides line up with TRBD1. CDR3 length: 13 residues. V lost 6 bases to trimming and J lost 7 bases; unmatched junction nucleotides: 7. Germline V lookup: CDR1 SNHLY, CDR2 FYNNEI. CDR3 amino acids: CASSPGTGQEQYF. DNA of the CDR3: TGTGCCAGCAGCCCTGGGACAGGGCAAGAGCAGTACTTC.

This clonotype was counted between two and nine times. A much larger clonotype is one base distant, so this may be a read error. The chain links TRBV19 to TRBJ2-7, with D unclear. Germline V CDR1 and CDR2: LNHDA, SQIVND (reference sequence). This CDR3 is built from 15 residues. Trimming shortened V by 5 bases and J by 2 bases, and 16 bases separated the two germline ends. CDR3 residues: CASSPTGRATYEQYF. In DNA, the CDR3 is TGTGCCAGTAGTCCAACGGGTAGAGCCACCTACGAGCAGTACTTC.

The rearrangement joins TRBV20-1 to TRBJ2-7, with 7 bases aligning to TRBD2. Germline CDR1 reads DFQATT; CDR2 reads SNEGSKA (reference sequence). This CDR3 has 13 residues. CDR3 in amino acids: CSPLGLVNSEQYF. The CDR3 DNA sequence: TGCAGCCCGTTAGGACTAGTAAACAGCGAGCAGTACTTC.

The chain uses TRBV20-1 and TRBJ2-5; D may be TRBD1 (5 bases). Trimming shortened V by 2 bases and J by 5 bases, and 9 bases separated the two germline ends. The CDR3 spans 12 residues. Germline CDR1 DFQATT, CDR2 SNEGSKA (reference sequence). The CDR3 bases are TGCAGTGCTAGAAGACAGTCGGAGACCCAGTACTTC. It specifies CSARRQSETQYF.

The chain links TRBV4-2 to TRBJ1-4; D gene ambiguous. The CDR3 extends over 13 amino acids. V was clipped by 7 bases and J by 1 base, with 7 bases between them. Germline assignment: CDR1 LGHNA and CDR2 YNFKEQ. The DNA for the CDR3 is TGTGCCAGCACCAAGGGAACTAATGAAAAACTGTTTTTT. Residues: CASTKGTNEKLFF.

About this clonotype itself: Given a much more abundant clone one base away, this may be a read error. Likely a read error: the CDR3 ends without its conserved phenylalanine or tryptophan. The chain recombines TRBV12-3 or TRBV12-4 with TRBJ2-2, with D hard to call. V lost 3 bases, J lost 6 bases, and 5 bases lay in between. The CDR3 is 12 residues long. This CDR3 reads CASSFPSGELFS. The CDR3 region has the DNA TGTGCCAGCAGTTTTCCGTCCGGGGAGCTGTTTTCT.